Below, 32 T cell receptor beta chains from the same sample are listed, as sequenced in a study of blood T cells in healthy people across ages. A J-beta primer mix and a sample-barcoded 5' primer were used in a second PCR of roughly 6 to 12 cycles. TCRdb re-analysed the 5' RACE reads in MiXCR, keeping a single row per CDR3 protein. The sample shows over 1,200,000 distinct CDR3 sequences, approximately 59% of them seen only once. Input material: blood. All receptors come from a man between 18 and 29 years old in good health.

The V gene is TRBV6-1, the J gene TRBJ2-5; 12 bases match TRBD2. This CDR3 has 19 amino acids. Germline loops: CDR1 MNHNS, CDR2 SASEGT. V was pared by 1 base and J by 2 bases, with 11 bases of the junction left unmatched. DNA for the CDR3: TGTGCCAGCAGTGAAGGACTAGCGGGAGTAATTAAAGGTCAAGAGACCCAGTACTTC. It codes for CASSEGLAGVIKGQETQYF.

The V gene is TRBV6-5, the J gene TRBJ2-5; 8 bases map to TRBD1. Per germline, CDR1 MNHEY and CDR2 SVGAGI. CDR3 length: 15 residues. V was clipped by 10 bases and J by 0 bases; unmatched bases: 10. CDR3 DNA sequence: TGTGCCACGAAAGGCGACAGGGGTAACCAAGAGACCCAGTACTTC. Translating it yields CATKGDRGNQETQYF.

This chain connects TRBV20-1 to TRBJ2-1, with D tentatively TRBD2 (5 bases). The CDR3 is made up of 14 amino acids. Looked up from germline, CDR1 is DFQATT and CDR2 is SNEGSKA (reference sequence). V dropped 6 bases and J dropped 7 bases, with 19 bases sitting between them. The CDR3 bases are TGCAGTGCCAAGGACGACCCTTCGGGAAATGAGCAGTTCTTC. Its translation: CSAKDDPSGNEQFF.

J is TRBJ1-1 and V is TRBV12-3 or TRBV12-4; D is unclear. Trimming shortened V by 4 bases and J by 1 base, and 4 bases separated the two germline ends. The CDR3 is 12 amino acids. The CDR3 DNA reads as TGTGCCAGCAGTTGGTCGAACACTGAAGCTTTCTTT. Encoded protein: CASSWSNTEAFF.

The chain is built from TRBV7-9 and TRBJ2-3, with a possible D match to TRBD1 (6 bases). V lost 4 bases and J 5 bases, leaving 16 bases between the germline ends. Germline V lookup: CDR1 SEHNR, CDR2 FQNEAQ (reference sequence). This CDR3 comprises 15 residues. The CDR3 sequence is CASSSLTGPGDTQYF. The DNA for the CDR3 is TGTGCCAGCAGCTCGCTTACAGGGCCGGGAGATACGCAGTATTTT.

The rearrangement uses TRBV7-9 and TRBJ2-3, with D tentatively TRBD1 or TRBD2 (7 bases each). The CDR3 is 17 amino acids. CDR1 and CDR2 (germline): SEHNR, FQNEAQ (reference sequence). The V end was cut by 5 bases, the J end by 2 bases, with 20 bases between. The CDR3 nucleotides read TGTGCCAGCAGCGCCACGAACCAGGGGGGGATCACAGATACGCAGTATTTT. Its translation is CASSATNQGGITDTQYF.

The chain recombines TRBV24-1 with TRBJ2-1, with D perhaps TRBD2 (6 bases). CDR3 size: 13 residues. Germline CDR1 KGHDR, CDR2 SFDVKD. V gave up 3 bases and J gave up 7 bases, with 9 bases separating them. Here the CDR3 reads CATSDQLANEQFF. In nucleotides, the CDR3 is TGTGCCACCAGTGATCAACTAGCAAATGAGCAGTTCTTC.

This clonotype turned up a few times. The CDR3 region is CASRGQGDSPLHF. The CDR3 DNA follows: TGTGCCAGCAGGGGACAGGGTGATTCACCCCTCCACTTT. The chain links TRBV28 to TRBJ1-6; 9 nucleotides match TRBD1. This CDR3 has 13 amino acids. Trimming took 6 bases from V and 8 from J; bases not matched to a gene: 2. Germline V gives CDR1 MDHEN, CDR2 SYDVKM.

This chain joins TRBV27 and TRBJ2-4; D perhaps matches TRBD1 (6 bases). Germline lookup yields CDR1 MNHEY and CDR2 SMNVEV (reference sequence). V gave up 5 bases and J gave up 0 bases, with 14 bases separating them. This CDR3 contains 16 residues. The CDR3 nucleotides read TGTGCCAGCAGTGAGTGGGACAAACTAGCCAAAAACATTCAGTACTTC. Its translation: CASSEWDKLAKNIQYF.

The rearrangement links TRBV6-2 or TRBV6-3 to TRBJ2-5, with no clear D. With 2 bases removed from V and 2 bases from J, the gap between germline ends came to 15 bases. From germline, CDR1 is MNHEY and CDR2 SVGEGT. The CDR3 is 16 residues long. The CDR3 protein is CASSYGSRSRQETQYF. CDR3 DNA: TGTGCCAGCAGTTACGGTAGTCGTAGCCGACAAGAGACCCAGTACTTC.

This chain joins TRBV6-2 or TRBV6-3 and TRBJ2-7; 8 bases are a match to TRBD2. Germline CDR1 MNHEY, CDR2 SVGEGT. V shed 10 bases, J shed 0 bases, and the junction held 17 bases outside the gene matches. There are 17 residues in the CDR3. CDR3 coding DNA: TGTGCCACCGCCGGGAGGGGGATACAACGAACCTCCTACGAGCAGTACTTC. It encodes CATAGRGIQRTSYEQYF.

The J gene is TRBJ1-6, the V gene TRBV6-1, with 7 bases that match TRBD1. V was pared by 6 bases and J by 1 base, with 6 bases of the junction left unmatched. The germline CDR1 and CDR2 sequences are MNHNS and SASEGT. This CDR3 is built from 16 residues. In DNA, the CDR3 is TGTGCCAGCAGAGCCGGGACAGAGTCCTATAATTCACCCCTCCACTTT. This sequence encodes CASRAGTESYNSPLHF.

This clonotype was counted only a few times. The chain recombines TRBV7-2 with TRBJ2-7; 7 bases are shared with TRBD2. Matching the DNA end better, TRBJ2-5 makes the J call doubtful. Germline V gene data show CDR1 as SGHTA and CDR2 as FQGNSA. This CDR3 contains 16 residues. The CDR3 sequence: CASSLDPGGGVKTQYF. The CDR3 nucleotides are TGTGCCAGCAGCTTAGATCCGGGCGGGGGAGTTAAGACCCAGTACTTC.

The V and J genes are TRBV6-5 and TRBJ2-1, with D possibly TRBD1 on 6 matching bases. Trimming stripped 6 bases from V and 6 bases from J, with 12 bases between. The CDR3 is made up of 13 amino acids. The germline V gene encodes CDR1 MNHEY and CDR2 SVGAGI. The CDR3 coding sequence is TGTGCCAGCAGGGACAGTACTAGCAATGAGCAGTTCTTC. Protein sequence: CASRDSTSNEQFF.

This clonotype occurred a few times. The V call is TRBV6-2 or TRBV6-3, the J call TRBJ1-2; D ambiguous. The V and J ends lost 6 bases and 4 bases respectively, with 18 bases between them. CDR1 and CDR2 (germline): MNHEY, SVGEGT. The CDR3 runs 15 residues. The CDR3 region is CASRREQRVFYGYTF. DNA of the CDR3: TGTGCCAGCAGGAGGGAACAGCGAGTCTTCTATGGCTACACCTTC.

The V and J genes are TRBV7-2 and TRBJ2-5, with D tentatively TRBD1 (5 bases). Per germline, CDR1 SGHTA and CDR2 FQGNSA. This CDR3 has 15 residues. Trimming took off 3 bases at V and 4 bases at J, with 15 bases between the two ends. CDR3 bases: TGTGCCAGCAGCTTCACAGGAACCCCACGAGAGACCCAGTACTTC. Its translation: CASSFTGTPRETQYF.

There are a few counts of this clonotype. This CDR3 reads CSATQAFF. In DNA, the CDR3 is TGCAGTGCTACGCAAGCTTTCTTT. The rearrangement uses TRBV20-1 and TRBJ1-1, with unresolved D. Trimming stripped 4 bases from V and 9 bases from J, with 3 bases between. The V gene's germline CDR1 is DFQATT and CDR2 SNEGSKA (reference sequence). This CDR3 contains 8 residues.

The chain uses TRBV4-3 and TRBJ2-3, with D uncertain. CDR1 and CDR2 (germline): LGHNA, YSLEER. This CDR3 is built from 15 residues. Between the trimmed V and J ends, which lost 0 bases and 4 bases, there was a span of 11 bases. CDR3 protein: CASSQDRLLADTQYF. For the CDR3, the DNA is TGCGCCAGCAGCCAAGATCGCTTACTTGCAGATACGCAGTATTTT.

The genes are TRBV10-3 and TRBJ2-7, with D tentatively TRBD1 (6 bases). This CDR3 spans 14 amino acids. Germline V gene lookup returns CDR1 ENHRY and CDR2 SYGVKD. Trimming stripped 2 bases from V and 5 bases from J, with 13 bases between. The CDR3 here is CAISEAQGFDEQYF. Here the CDR3 DNA reads TGTGCCATCAGTGAGGCCCAGGGGTTTGACGAGCAGTACTTC.

This clonotype was observed a few times. The chain carries TRBV6-2 or TRBV6-3 and TRBJ1-2, with D perhaps TRBD1 (5 bases). The germline V and J ends were trimmed by 2 bases and 8 bases, with 21 bases remaining between them. The germline V gene has CDR1 MNHEY and CDR2 SVGEGT. The CDR3 consists of 16 residues. The CDR3 is CASSYATTVPPEGYTF. The CDR3, as DNA: TGTGCCAGCAGTTACGCCACGACAGTGCCCCCTGAGGGCTACACCTTC.

This clonotype came up a few times. This sequence joins TRBV12-3 or TRBV12-4 and TRBJ1-1; 7 bases fit TRBD1. Trimming cost V 5 bases and J 1 base; bases outside gene matches: 7. CDR3 length equals 15 residues. The CDR3 loop reads CASSEGAGPNTEAFF. The DNA for the CDR3 is TGTGCCAGCAGTGAGGGGGCAGGACCGAACACTGAAGCTTTCTTT.

This clonotype was picked up a small number of times. The chain couples TRBV14 to TRBJ2-7, with 11 positions matching TRBD2. Germline loops: CDR1 SGHDN, CDR2 FVKESK. The CDR3 spans 15 residues. V was pared by 2 bases and J by 5 bases, with 5 bases of the junction left unmatched. The CDR3 DNA reads as TGTGCCAGCAGCCAATTACTAGCGGGGGACAACGAGCAGTACTTC. As protein: CASSQLLAGDNEQYF.

The chain joins TRBV6-1 to TRBJ2-7; D unclear. The J call may be mistaken, given a closer DNA end match to TRBJ2-4. This CDR3 region has 13 residues. The germline CDR1 and CDR2 sequences are MNHNS and SASEGT. The CDR3 region has the DNA TGTGCCAGCAGTGAAGCGTCCAGAGCCATTCAGTACTTC. Protein: CASSEASRAIQYF.

This clonotype was observed once. Since a much larger clone is just one base distant, this may be a read error. This chain joins TRBV6-5 and TRBJ2-4; TRBD1 matches 9 bases. The CDR3 has 13 amino acids. From germline, CDR1 is MNHEY and CDR2 SVGAGI. V lost 6 bases and J lost 15; bases outside the gene matches: 12. CDR3 protein: CASRDRGPYERYF. The CDR3 nucleotides are TGTGCCAGCAGGGACAGGGGACCCTACGAGCGGTACTTC.

The CDR3 bases are TGCGCCAGCAATAACAGGGTAGGGAATGAGCAGTTCTTC. Translated: CASNNRVGNEQFF. V usage is TRBV4-1 and J usage is TRBJ2-1, with D possibly matching TRBD1 (6 bases). The CDR3 is 13 amino acids. The ends were cut back, 7 bases at V and 7 bases at J, with 14 bases in the middle. Germline V gene lookup returns CDR1 MGHRA and CDR2 YSYEKL.

The V gene is TRBV4-1, the J gene TRBJ2-5, with D uncertain. This CDR3 spans 16 amino acids. Between the trimmed V and J ends, which lost 0 bases and 2 bases, there was a span of 13 bases. In germline, CDR1 is MGHRA, CDR2 YSYEKL. The CDR3 DNA sequence: TGCGCCAGCAGCCAAGACCACCACGGGTCGCAAGAGACCCAGTACTTC. Residues: CASSQDHHGSQETQYF.

The V gene is TRBV29-1, the J gene TRBJ2-1; 9 bases are shared with TRBD2. Per the germline V gene, CDR1 is SQVTM and CDR2 is ANQGSEA. This CDR3 region has 16 residues. The J segment lost 3 bases and the V segment lost 3 bases, leaving 9 bases of the junction unmatched. The CDR3: CSVEWRAGGVYNEQFF. Here the CDR3 DNA reads TGCAGCGTTGAGTGGAGGGCGGGGGGGGTCTACAATGAGCAGTTCTTC.

The chain joins TRBV27 to TRBJ1-5; D is possibly TRBD1 (5 bases). V lost 0 bases, J lost 6 bases, and 12 bases lay in between. This CDR3 has 15 residues. Germline lookup yields CDR1 MNHEY and CDR2 SMNVEV (reference sequence). The CDR3 DNA sequence: TGTGCCAGCAGTTTATCGTTCCCCGGGGCTCAGCCCCAGCATTTT. It translates to CASSLSFPGAQPQHF.

This clonotype was recorded a few times. This sequence joins TRBV7-9 and TRBJ1-2, with 10 positions matching TRBD1. There are 15 residues in the CDR3. Germline assignment: CDR1 SEHNR and CDR2 FQNEAQ (reference sequence). V was pared by 5 bases and J by 3 bases, with 6 bases of the junction left unmatched. The CDR3 DNA follows: TGTGCCAGCAGCCCTTCGACAGGGGGCGACTATGGCTACACCTTC. Its translation: CASSPSTGGDYGYTF.

The V call is TRBV6-4, the J call TRBJ1-2; no definite D call. This CDR3 is 13 amino acids long. Germline CDR1 reads MRHNA; CDR2 reads SNTAGT. Trimming took 3 bases from V and 2 from J, leaving 7 bases between them. DNA for the CDR3: TGTGCCAGCAGTGAGAAGGAGAACTATGGCTACACCTTC. This encodes CASSEKENYGYTF.

The chain has TRBV12-5 and TRBJ2-3, with 7 bases matching TRBD2. V lost 6 bases to trimming and J lost 2 bases; unmatched junction nucleotides: 11. The germline V gene has CDR1 LGHNT and CDR2 FRNRAP. There are 16 residues in the CDR3. The CDR3 DNA reads as TGTGCTAGTGGGGGGGGGGAGCGGCCTTACACAGATACGCAGTATTTT. Translated, it gives CASGGGERPYTDTQYF.

This clonotype occurred once. The chain carries TRBV27 and TRBJ2-1; the match to TRBD2 covers 15 bases. The germline V gene has CDR1 MNHEY and CDR2 SMNVEV (reference sequence). This CDR3 has 17 amino acids. V was clipped by 5 bases and J by 7 bases; unmatched bases: 9. The CDR3 bases are TGTGCCAGCAGTACAGATTCGGGACTAGCGGGGGGTAATGAGCAGTTCTTC. This codes for CASSTDSGLAGGNEQFF.